The rows below give T cell receptor beta chains drawn from one sample of a study of T cell responses to AZD1222 COVID-19 vaccine. Assay used: immunoSEQ multiplex PCR; TCRdb lists only in-frame clones, some missing. The table shows under 200,000 clones, with about 91% occurring only once. The sequencing used peripheral blood, collected on day 0 of AZD1222 vaccination. The receptors come from an adult in good health. Each CDR3 is given with its conserved first and last residue. Only some rows state a clone size, as once, few, many or a class for expanded clones.

j_call | v_call | clone_size | cdr3_aa
TRBJ1-2 | TRBV9 | . | CASSPQGGGRPYGYTF
TRBJ2-7 | TRBV7-9 | . | CASSRTGDEQYF
TRBJ1-2 | TRBV13 | . | CASSLTGTYGYTF
TRBJ1-5 | TRBV10-1 | . | CASSVPGQGGNQPQHF
TRBJ2-7 | TRBV6-5 | once | CASSYEGGEQYF
TRBJ2-3 | TRBV11-3 | once | CASSLDILGRSTDTQYF
TRBJ2-7 | TRBV12-3/TRBV12-4 | . | CASTSGVYEQYF
TRBJ2-7 | TRBV5-1 | . | CASSSPQGGPQQYF
TRBJ2-1 | TRBV15 | . | CATSRDRLHNEQFF
TRBJ2-2 | TRBV30 | . | CAWSVLSGSGELFF
TRBJ1-1 | TRBV19 | . | CASSIDPVNTEAFF
TRBJ2-7 | TRBV5-8 | . | CASSTGGSSYEQYF
TRBJ2-7 | TRBV7-9 | . | CASSQDGSGPGGIYEQYF
TRBJ1-1 | TRBV30 | . | CAWSRSGAEAFF
TRBJ2-5 | TRBV12-3/TRBV12-4 | . | CASSPGGGTQYF
TRBJ2-1 | TRBV4-1 | . | CASSQIDLGLAGGNEQFF
TRBJ1-5 | TRBV5-1 | few | CASSLVAGQPQHF
TRBJ1-5 | TRBV12-3/TRBV12-4 | . | CASSWEINQPQHF
TRBJ1-1 | TRBV2 | . | CASSAPGRGNTEAFF
TRBJ1-1 | TRBV7-3 | . | CASSNKVGALNTEAFF
TRBJ1-4 | TRBV2 | once | CASSEEGAGSNEKLFF
TRBJ2-3 | TRBV7-2 | . | CASSHVTTVSTDTQYF
TRBJ1-3 | TRBV9 | . | CASSVEGSGNTIYF
TRBJ2-1 | TRBV11-3 | once | CASSLVLAGGGNEQFF
TRBJ1-1 | TRBV28 | . | CASSLSTPGAFF
TRBJ2-3 | TRBV24-1 | . | CATSDPSRGRTDTQYF
TRBJ2-7 | TRBV7-9 | once | CASSLGASGRASYEQYF
TRBJ1-6 | TRBV30 | . | CAWSTQTGGGSPLHF
TRBJ2-7 | TRBV5-1 | . | CASSLARDSRYEQYF
TRBJ2-7 | TRBV6-5 | . | CASSYSSRSYEQYF
TRBJ2-7 | TRBV4-2 | . | CASSFRQTGPRGEQYF
TRBJ1-1 | TRBV18 | . | CASSSWVNTEAFF
TRBJ2-7 | TRBV7-6 | few | CASSLGTSGSTYEQYF
TRBJ2-5 | TRBV5-4 | . | CASSLVAEETQYF
TRBJ1-3 | TRBV24-1 | . | CATSEFGNTIYF
TRBJ2-3 | TRBV28 | . | CASSLAGGGTDTQYF
TRBJ2-1 | TRBV10-3 | . | CAISDLLADNEQFF
TRBJ2-3 | TRBV6-6 | . | CASSYGSSRDTQYF
TRBJ2-7 | TRBV5-1 | . | CASSQTSGGTYEQYF
TRBJ2-7 | TRBV12-5 | . | CASGLDLGGDSLYEQYF
TRBJ2-7 | TRBV28 | . | CASSFPAGLPSSYEQYF
TRBJ2-3 | TRBV29-1 | . | CSVALDSTDTQYF
TRBJ1-6 | TRBV7-6 | . | CASSSWGQNSPLHF
TRBJ1-1 | TRBV5-1 | . | CASSWEGGVNTEAFF
TRBJ1-4 | TRBV7-9 | . | CASSLSATNEKLFF
TRBJ2-5 | TRBV27 | . | CASSFLQGWETQYF
TRBJ1-1 | TRBV19 | once | CASSINRESIAFF
TRBJ1-4 | TRBV9 | . | CASSVGFPGQGGGKLFF
TRBJ2-7 | TRBV18 | . | CASSPGTVSYEQYF
TRBJ2-3 | TRBV19 | . | CASSGTSAATDTQYF